Only a few counts were recorded for the clone carrying this T cell receptor (beta chain). This CDR3 is built from 13 residues. CDR1 SGHDN and CDR2 FVKESK come from the germline V gene. V was clipped by 6 bases and J by 9 bases, with 15 bases between them. 5'RACE generated cDNA with 10-nucleotide random UMIs. MiXCR was run by TCRdb on the 5' RACE reads, yielding one entry per CDR3 protein. The sample lists about 76,000 distinct CDR3 sequences, 17% occurring once. Unsorted libraries used 2 million PBMCs kept at -80 degrees C. The source of the sample is a study of neurological immune-mediated disorders. The rearrangement uses TRBV14 and TRBJ1-5, with D unresolved. The sample was PBMCs. The receptor was derived from a woman aged 40 to 55 in good health. This CDR3 is CASSRSDWGPQHF. The CDR3 DNA is TGTGCCAGCAGTCGCTCAGACTGGGGGCCCCAGCATTTT.